This entry lists 24 T cell receptor beta chains sequenced from one sample in a study of long-term antiretroviral therapy in people with HIV. Survey-level resolution applied to immunoSEQ assay v3.0. Sequenced by immunoSEQ multiplex PCR; TCRdb stores in-frame clones only, minus some. The table includes 15,000 to 20,000 clones, 80% to 90% detected once. The sequencing here drew on unsorted PBMCs, taken 0.1 years after starting antiretroviral therapy. The receptors here all came from a man aged 18-30 years with HIV.

The V gene is TRBV6-1, the J gene TRBJ2-7; no reliable D call. Germline-derived CDR1 and CDR2 are MNHNS and SASEGT. CDR3 size: 14 residues. The V gene lost 4 bases and the J gene lost 6 bases, with 16 bases spanning the gap. CDR3 in amino acids: CASSGHPAVGEQYF. The CDR3, as DNA: TGTGCCAGCAGTGGACATCCCGCCGTGGGCGAGCAGTACTTC.

The chain recombines TRBV27 with TRBJ1-5, with a possible D match to TRBD1 (5 bases). The CDR3 spans 13 residues. With 3 bases removed from V and 4 bases from J, the gap between germline ends came to 7 bases. The germline gives CDR1 MNHEY, CDR2 SMNVEV (reference sequence). CDR3: CASSLWGNQPQHF. The CDR3 DNA reads TGTGCCAGCAGTTTGTGGGGGAATCAGCCCCAGCATTTT.

The chain links TRBV7-2 to TRBJ2-5; TRBD2 is a possible D gene (6 bases). CDR3 length: 13 residues. Trimming removed 4 bases at V and 5 bases at J, with 11 bases between. The germline gives CDR1 SGHTA, CDR2 FQGNSA. This CDR3 is CASSSGGWETQYF. The CDR3 DNA sequence: TGTGCCAGCAGCTCCGGGGGTTGGGAGACCCAGTACTTC.

The chain couples TRBV7-6 to TRBJ2-1; D gene uncertain. Germline V gives CDR1 SGHVS, CDR2 FNYEAQ. V lost 1 base and J lost 4, with 5 bases in between. This CDR3 is built from 13 residues. CDR3 protein: CASSLGMYNEQFF. The CDR3 nucleotides read TGTGCCAGCAGCTTAGGAATGTACAATGAGCAGTTCTTC.

V and J are TRBV2 and TRBJ1-5; D is perhaps TRBD1 (6 bases). The CDR3 is 13 residues long. Trimming removed 8 bases at V and 0 bases at J, with 8 bases between. Germline CDR1 reads SNHLY; CDR2 reads FYNNEI. CDR3: CASSGDSNQPQHF. In DNA, the CDR3 is TGTGCCAGCTCAGGGGATAGCAATCAGCCCCAGCATTTT.

This chain joins TRBV6-5 and TRBJ1-1; 7 bases agree with TRBD1. The CDR3 length is 16 residues. Losses at the gene ends were 0 bases for V and 5 bases for J; bases not matched to a gene: 9. Germline CDR1 and CDR2: MNHEY and SVGAGI. CDR3: CASSYSGGEDITEAFF. CDR3 DNA sequence: TGTGCCAGCAGTTACTCAGGGGGCGAGGATATTACTGAAGCTTTCTTT.

The rearrangement links TRBV7-9 to TRBJ2-1; 7 nucleotides line up with TRBD1. CDR1 and CDR2 (germline): SEHNR, FQNEAQ (reference sequence). The CDR3 is 14 amino acids. After removal of 3 bases from V and 5 bases from J, the junction contained 4 bases not matched to a gene. The CDR3 region is CASSLSTGDNEQFF. The DNA for the CDR3 is TGTGCCAGCAGCTTGAGTACAGGGGACAATGAGCAGTTCTTC. The full variable domain, its missing parts supplied by reference TRBV7-9 and TRBJ2-1, is DTGVSQNPRHKITKRGQNVTFRCDPISEHNRLYWYRQTLGQGPEFLTYFQNEAQLEKSRLLSDRFSAERPKGSFSTLEIQRTEQGDSAMYLCASSLSTGDNEQFFGPGTRLTVL.

This clone was seen once. The V call is TRBV5-4, the J call TRBJ2-7; TRBD2 is a possible D gene (6 bases). In germline, CDR1 is SGHNT, CDR2 YYREEE (reference sequence). This CDR3 comprises 12 residues. V lost 7 bases, J lost 6 bases, and 14 bases lay in between. The CDR3 nucleotides read TGTGCCAGCTCTCGGGGGTCCGGCGAGCAGTACTTC. It yields the protein CASSRGSGEQYF.

A single count supports this clone. This chain connects TRBV29-1 to TRBJ1-1; 7 nucleotides align to TRBD1. Germline loops: CDR1 SQVTM, CDR2 ANQGSEA. The CDR3 covers 15 residues. Trimming removed 8 bases from V and 1 base from J; junction bases left unmatched: 13. CDR3 protein: CSLWGDRDANTEAFF. CDR3 coding DNA: TGCAGCCTTTGGGGAGACAGGGATGCGAACACTGAAGCTTTCTTT.

This chain links TRBV5-1 with TRBJ1-1; 7 nucleotides align to TRBD1. CDR1 and CDR2 (germline): SGHRS, YFSETQ. This CDR3 spans 12 amino acids. With 4 bases clipped from V and 9 bases from J, the junction kept 6 bases outside the gene matches. CDR3 coding DNA: TGCGCCAGCAGCGGGGACAGATCACAAGCTTTCTTT. It translates to CASSGDRSQAFF.

The J gene is TRBJ2-7, the V gene TRBV2; the D is unclear. Germline V lookup: CDR1 SNHLY, CDR2 FYNNEI. This CDR3 has 10 amino acids. Between the trimmed V and J ends, which lost 4 bases and 3 bases, there was a span of 1 base. CDR3 nucleotides: TGTGCCAGCAGTGGCTACGAGCAGTACTTC. Amino acids: CASSGYEQYF. The full variable domain, with the rest looked up from reference TRBV2 and TRBJ2-7, is EPEVTQTPSHQVTQMGQEVILRCVPISNHLYFYWYRQILGQKVEFLVSFYNNEISEKSEIFDDQFSVERPDGSNFTLKIRSTKLEDSAMYFCASSGYEQYFGPGTRLTVT.

This clone was detected a few times. The chain uses TRBV29-1 and TRBJ1-2; D gene ambiguous. The CDR3 totals 13 residues. The V gene's germline CDR1 is SQVTM and CDR2 ANQGSEA. Trimming took 2 bases from V and 1 from J, leaving 8 bases between them. CDR3 sequence (DNA): TGCAGCGTTGAAACGCCTAATAACTATGGCTACACCTTC. It yields the protein CSVETPNNYGYTF.

J is TRBJ2-7 and V is TRBV27; D is possibly TRBD2 (6 bases). CDR3 length: 14 amino acids. Germline CDR1 reads MNHEY; CDR2 reads SMNVEV (reference sequence). The V end lost 8 bases, the J end lost 3 bases, and 17 bases lay between the germline ends. The DNA of the CDR3 is TGTGCCAGCGGGCGTTCGGGAGCGAACTACGAGCAGTACTTC. As protein: CASGRSGANYEQYF.

The chain recombines TRBV10-3 with TRBJ1-1; 7 bases are shared with TRBD1. V dropped 4 bases and J dropped 7; count of bases not matched to a gene: 6. This CDR3 region has 13 residues. Per the germline V gene, CDR1 is ENHRY and CDR2 is SYGVKD. In nucleotides, the CDR3 is TGTGCCATCAGTGGACCAGGGGGGGGTGAAGCTTTCTTT. Amino acid sequence: CAISGPGGGEAFF.

This clone came up a few times. V usage is TRBV7-9 and J usage is TRBJ1-5; weak D call: TRBD1 (6 bases). Trimming took 4 bases from V and 3 from J, leaving 10 bases between them. The CDR3 runs to 14 residues. CDR1 SEHNR and CDR2 FQNEAQ come from the germline V gene (reference sequence). The DNA of the CDR3 is TGTGCCAGCAGCTCGCAGGGGCTCAATCAGCCCCAGCATTTT. This translates into CASSSQGLNQPQHF.

The chain joins TRBV2 to TRBJ1-3; 7 bases fit TRBD1. The V gene end was trimmed by 3 bases and the J gene end by 4 bases; junction bases not matched to a gene: 9. This CDR3 spans 16 amino acids. Germline CDR1 reads SNHLY; CDR2 reads FYNNEI. The CDR3 protein is CASSDRQGLVGNTIYF. The CDR3 region has the DNA TGTGCCAGCAGTGACCGACAGGGTTTAGTCGGAAACACCATATATTTT.

The DNA for the CDR3 is TGTGCCAGCAGCTTTCGGGAGACCCAGTACTTC. Its protein product is CASSFRETQYF. This chain connects TRBV7-9 to TRBJ2-5, with D unclear. V lost 3 bases and J lost 5, with 4 bases in between. Germline CDR1 and CDR2: SEHNR and FQNEAQ (reference sequence). There are 11 residues in the CDR3.

This chain links TRBV18 with TRBJ1-2; D uncertain. Trimming shortened V by 6 bases and J by 7 bases, and 18 bases separated the two germline ends. The germline V gene encodes CDR1 KGHSH and CDR2 LQKENI. This CDR3 is 14 amino acids long. The CDR3 DNA follows: TGTGCCAGCTCGGGAGATTCAGAAGCCCCTGGCTACACCTTC. As protein: CASSGDSEAPGYTF.

V usage is TRBV27 and J usage is TRBJ2-1; no firm D call. Trimming removed 5 bases from V and 0 bases from J, with 11 bases in between. The CDR3 has 15 residues. Germline CDR1 MNHEY, CDR2 SMNVEV (reference sequence). This CDR3 is CASSPDGPSYNEQFF. The CDR3 DNA reads TGTGCCAGCAGTCCCGACGGACCCTCCTACAATGAGCAGTTCTTC.

The chain is built from TRBV4-3 and TRBJ1-5; D remains unclear. The CDR3 has 13 residues. V gave up 5 bases and J gave up 5 bases, with 10 bases separating them. Germline CDR1 and CDR2: LGHNA and YSLEER. The CDR3 region has the DNA TGCGCCAGCAGCTTCCTCGGGGATCAGCCCCAGCATTTT. This translates into CASSFLGDQPQHF.

J is TRBJ2-5 and V is TRBV9; 9 bases match TRBD1. Trimming removed 3 bases from V and 5 bases from J; junction bases left unmatched: 2. The CDR3 spans 13 residues. CDR1 is SGDLS, CDR2 YYNGEE, per germline. The CDR3 sequence: CASSGTGDETQYF. CDR3 DNA: TGTGCCAGCAGCGGGACAGGGGACGAGACCCAGTACTTC.

This chain links TRBV11-2 with TRBJ1-1, with D unresolved. Germline CDR1 SGHAT, CDR2 FQNNGV. V was pared by 0 bases and J by 8 bases, with 4 bases between. This CDR3 has 11 residues. As DNA, the CDR3 is TGTGCCAGCAGCTTAGAGCGCGAAGCTTTCTTT. Translated: CASSLEREAFF.

By share, this clone counts as medium-sized. The chain has TRBV4-1 and TRBJ2-3, with D hard to call. The CDR3 sequence is 14 residues long. The V gene lost 3 bases and the J gene lost 3 bases, with 10 bases spanning the gap. Germline lookup yields CDR1 MGHRA and CDR2 YSYEKL. The CDR3: CASSHQGRTDTQYF. The CDR3, as DNA: TGCGCCAGCAGCCACCAAGGACGTACAGATACGCAGTATTTT.

V gene TRBV4-2 combines with J gene TRBJ2-7; 10 bases agree with TRBD1. The junction had 5 bases not matched to a gene; V was cut back by 5 bases and J by 1 base. The CDR3 is made up of 15 amino acids. Germline V CDR1 and CDR2: LGHNA, YNFKEQ. CDR3 region: CASSLGGQGSYEQYF. The CDR3 bases are TGTGCCAGCAGCTTGGGGGGACAGGGGTCCTACGAGCAGTACTTC.